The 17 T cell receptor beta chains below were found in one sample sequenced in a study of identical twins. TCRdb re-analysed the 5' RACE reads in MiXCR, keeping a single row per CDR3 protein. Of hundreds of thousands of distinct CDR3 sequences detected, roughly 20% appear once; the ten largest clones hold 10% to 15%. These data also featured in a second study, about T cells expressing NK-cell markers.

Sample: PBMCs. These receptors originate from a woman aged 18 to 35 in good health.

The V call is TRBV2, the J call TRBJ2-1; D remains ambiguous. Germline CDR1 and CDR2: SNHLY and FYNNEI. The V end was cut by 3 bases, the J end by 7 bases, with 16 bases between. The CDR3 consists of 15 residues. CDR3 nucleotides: TGTGCCAGCAGTGACCTAGTCGAGGATATGAATGAGCAGTTCTTC. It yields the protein CASSDLVEDMNEQFF.

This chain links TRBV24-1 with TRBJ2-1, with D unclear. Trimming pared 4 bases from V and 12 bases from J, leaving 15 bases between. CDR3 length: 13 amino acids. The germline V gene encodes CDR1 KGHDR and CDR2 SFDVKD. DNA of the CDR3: TGTGCCACCAGTGACCCCGAACGCCCTGCGCAGTTCTTC. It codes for CATSDPERPAQFF.

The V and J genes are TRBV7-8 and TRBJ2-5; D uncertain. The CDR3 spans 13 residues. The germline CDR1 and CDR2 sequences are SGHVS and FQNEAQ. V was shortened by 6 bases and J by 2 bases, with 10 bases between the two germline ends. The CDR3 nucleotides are TGTGCCAGCAGAGCGCCCGCTCAAGAGACCCAGTACTTC. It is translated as CASRAPAQETQYF.

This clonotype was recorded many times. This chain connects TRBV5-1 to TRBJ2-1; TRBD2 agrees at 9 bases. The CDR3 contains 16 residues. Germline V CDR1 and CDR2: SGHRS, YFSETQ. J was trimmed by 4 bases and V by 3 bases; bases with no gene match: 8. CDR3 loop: CASSWSGLADYNEQFF. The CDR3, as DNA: TGCGCCAGCAGCTGGTCGGGACTAGCAGATTACAATGAGCAGTTCTTC.

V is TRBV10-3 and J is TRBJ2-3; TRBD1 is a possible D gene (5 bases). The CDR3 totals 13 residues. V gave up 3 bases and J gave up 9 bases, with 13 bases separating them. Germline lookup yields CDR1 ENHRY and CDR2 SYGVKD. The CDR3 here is CAISEGVYHTQYF. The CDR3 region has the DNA TGTGCCATCAGTGAAGGGGTCTACCACACGCAGTATTTT.

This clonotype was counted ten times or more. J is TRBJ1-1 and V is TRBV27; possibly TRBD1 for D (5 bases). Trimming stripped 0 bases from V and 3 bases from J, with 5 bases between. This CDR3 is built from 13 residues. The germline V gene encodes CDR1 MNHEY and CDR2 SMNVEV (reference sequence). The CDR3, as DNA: TGTGCCAGCAGTTTATCCAGGGACACTGAAGCTTTCTTT. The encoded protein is CASSLSRDTEAFF.

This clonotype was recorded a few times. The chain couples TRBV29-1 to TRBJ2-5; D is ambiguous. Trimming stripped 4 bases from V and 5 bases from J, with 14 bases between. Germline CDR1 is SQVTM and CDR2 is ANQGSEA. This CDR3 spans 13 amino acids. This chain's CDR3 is CSVVGTLMETQYF. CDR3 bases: TGCAGCGTTGTTGGCACCCTGATGGAGACCCAGTACTTC.

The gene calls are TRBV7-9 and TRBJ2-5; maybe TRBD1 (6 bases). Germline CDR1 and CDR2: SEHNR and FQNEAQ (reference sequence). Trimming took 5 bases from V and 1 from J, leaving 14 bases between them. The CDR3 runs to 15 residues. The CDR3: CASSTKQGTQETQYF. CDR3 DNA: TGTGCCAGCAGCACAAAGCAGGGGACCCAAGAGACCCAGTACTTC.

The CDR3 nucleotides read TGTGCCAGCAGCTTCTCCCAAGGGGGCCTGACTGAAGCTTTCTTT. Residues: CASSFSQGGLTEAFF. V and J are TRBV7-8 and TRBJ1-1, with TRBD1 identical over 7 bases. With 3 bases clipped from V and 5 bases from J, the junction kept 9 bases outside the gene matches. The CDR3 loop spans 15 amino acids. Germline values: CDR1 SGHVS, CDR2 FQNEAQ.

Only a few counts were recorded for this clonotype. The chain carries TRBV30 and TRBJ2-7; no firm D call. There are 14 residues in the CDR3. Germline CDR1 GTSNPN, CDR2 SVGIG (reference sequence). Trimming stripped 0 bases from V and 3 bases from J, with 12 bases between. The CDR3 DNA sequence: TGTGCCTGGAGTGTACTATGGCAGAGCTACGAGCAGTACTTC. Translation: CAWSVLWQSYEQYF.

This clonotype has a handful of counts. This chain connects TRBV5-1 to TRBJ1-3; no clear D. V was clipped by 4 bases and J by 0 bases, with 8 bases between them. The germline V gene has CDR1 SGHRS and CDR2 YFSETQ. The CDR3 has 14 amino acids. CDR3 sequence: CASSEWISGNTIYF. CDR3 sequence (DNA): TGCGCCAGCAGCGAGTGGATCTCTGGAAACACCATATATTTT.

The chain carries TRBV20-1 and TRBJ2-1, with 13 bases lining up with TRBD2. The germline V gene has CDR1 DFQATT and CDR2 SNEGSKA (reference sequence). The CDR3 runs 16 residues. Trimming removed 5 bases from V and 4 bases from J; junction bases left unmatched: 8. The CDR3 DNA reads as TGCAGTGCTGTGAGCGGGGGACTAGCGGGGTACAATGAGCAGTTCTTC. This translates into CSAVSGGLAGYNEQFF.

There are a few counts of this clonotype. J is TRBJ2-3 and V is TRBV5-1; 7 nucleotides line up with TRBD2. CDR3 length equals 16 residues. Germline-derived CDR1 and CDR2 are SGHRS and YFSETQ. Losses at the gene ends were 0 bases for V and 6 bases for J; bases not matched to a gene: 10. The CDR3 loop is CASSLAPSGAPDTQYF. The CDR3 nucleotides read TGCGCCAGCAGCTTGGCGCCGAGCGGGGCGCCGGATACGCAGTATTTT.

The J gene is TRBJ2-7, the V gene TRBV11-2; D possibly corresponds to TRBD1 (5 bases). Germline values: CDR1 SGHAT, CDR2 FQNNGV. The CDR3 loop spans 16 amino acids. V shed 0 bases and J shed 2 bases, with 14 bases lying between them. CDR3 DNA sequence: TGTGCCAGCAGCTTAGATCCCCAGACAGCCGCCTACGAGCAGTACTTC. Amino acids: CASSLDPQTAAYEQYF.

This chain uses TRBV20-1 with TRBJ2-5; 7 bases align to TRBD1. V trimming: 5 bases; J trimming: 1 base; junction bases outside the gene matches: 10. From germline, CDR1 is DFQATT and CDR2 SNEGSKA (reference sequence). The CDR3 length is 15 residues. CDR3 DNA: TGCAGTGCTCAGAAAACCGGGACAGCCCAAGAGACCCAGTACTTC. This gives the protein CSAQKTGTAQETQYF.

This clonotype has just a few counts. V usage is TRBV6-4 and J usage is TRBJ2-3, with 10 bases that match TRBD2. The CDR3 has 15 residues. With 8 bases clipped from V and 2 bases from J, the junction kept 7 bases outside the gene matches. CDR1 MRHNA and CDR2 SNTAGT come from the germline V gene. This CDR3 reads CASATSGADTDTQYF. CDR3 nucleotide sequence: TGTGCCAGCGCCACTAGCGGGGCGGACACAGATACGCAGTATTTT.

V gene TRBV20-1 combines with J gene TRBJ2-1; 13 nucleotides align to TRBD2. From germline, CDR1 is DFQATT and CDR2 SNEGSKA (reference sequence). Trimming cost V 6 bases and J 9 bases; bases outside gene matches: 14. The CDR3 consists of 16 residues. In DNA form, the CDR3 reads TGCAGTGCCAGCGACGTTGGACTAGCGGGAGTTGGTGAGCAGTTCTTC. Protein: CSASDVGLAGVGEQFF.